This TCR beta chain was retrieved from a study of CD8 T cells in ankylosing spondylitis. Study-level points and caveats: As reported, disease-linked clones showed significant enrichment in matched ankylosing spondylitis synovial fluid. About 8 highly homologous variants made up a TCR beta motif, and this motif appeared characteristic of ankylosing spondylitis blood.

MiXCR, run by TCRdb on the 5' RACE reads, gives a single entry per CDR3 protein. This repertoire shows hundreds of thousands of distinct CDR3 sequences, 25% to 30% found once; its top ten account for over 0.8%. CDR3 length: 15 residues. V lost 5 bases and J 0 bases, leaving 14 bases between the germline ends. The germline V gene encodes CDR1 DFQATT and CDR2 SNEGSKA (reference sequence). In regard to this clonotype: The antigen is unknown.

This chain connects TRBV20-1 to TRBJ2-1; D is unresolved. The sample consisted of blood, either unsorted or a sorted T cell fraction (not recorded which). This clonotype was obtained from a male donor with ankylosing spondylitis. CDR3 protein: CSAYIPESSYNEQFF. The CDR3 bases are TGCAGTGCTTATATTCCGGAAAGCTCCTACAATGAGCAGTTCTTC.